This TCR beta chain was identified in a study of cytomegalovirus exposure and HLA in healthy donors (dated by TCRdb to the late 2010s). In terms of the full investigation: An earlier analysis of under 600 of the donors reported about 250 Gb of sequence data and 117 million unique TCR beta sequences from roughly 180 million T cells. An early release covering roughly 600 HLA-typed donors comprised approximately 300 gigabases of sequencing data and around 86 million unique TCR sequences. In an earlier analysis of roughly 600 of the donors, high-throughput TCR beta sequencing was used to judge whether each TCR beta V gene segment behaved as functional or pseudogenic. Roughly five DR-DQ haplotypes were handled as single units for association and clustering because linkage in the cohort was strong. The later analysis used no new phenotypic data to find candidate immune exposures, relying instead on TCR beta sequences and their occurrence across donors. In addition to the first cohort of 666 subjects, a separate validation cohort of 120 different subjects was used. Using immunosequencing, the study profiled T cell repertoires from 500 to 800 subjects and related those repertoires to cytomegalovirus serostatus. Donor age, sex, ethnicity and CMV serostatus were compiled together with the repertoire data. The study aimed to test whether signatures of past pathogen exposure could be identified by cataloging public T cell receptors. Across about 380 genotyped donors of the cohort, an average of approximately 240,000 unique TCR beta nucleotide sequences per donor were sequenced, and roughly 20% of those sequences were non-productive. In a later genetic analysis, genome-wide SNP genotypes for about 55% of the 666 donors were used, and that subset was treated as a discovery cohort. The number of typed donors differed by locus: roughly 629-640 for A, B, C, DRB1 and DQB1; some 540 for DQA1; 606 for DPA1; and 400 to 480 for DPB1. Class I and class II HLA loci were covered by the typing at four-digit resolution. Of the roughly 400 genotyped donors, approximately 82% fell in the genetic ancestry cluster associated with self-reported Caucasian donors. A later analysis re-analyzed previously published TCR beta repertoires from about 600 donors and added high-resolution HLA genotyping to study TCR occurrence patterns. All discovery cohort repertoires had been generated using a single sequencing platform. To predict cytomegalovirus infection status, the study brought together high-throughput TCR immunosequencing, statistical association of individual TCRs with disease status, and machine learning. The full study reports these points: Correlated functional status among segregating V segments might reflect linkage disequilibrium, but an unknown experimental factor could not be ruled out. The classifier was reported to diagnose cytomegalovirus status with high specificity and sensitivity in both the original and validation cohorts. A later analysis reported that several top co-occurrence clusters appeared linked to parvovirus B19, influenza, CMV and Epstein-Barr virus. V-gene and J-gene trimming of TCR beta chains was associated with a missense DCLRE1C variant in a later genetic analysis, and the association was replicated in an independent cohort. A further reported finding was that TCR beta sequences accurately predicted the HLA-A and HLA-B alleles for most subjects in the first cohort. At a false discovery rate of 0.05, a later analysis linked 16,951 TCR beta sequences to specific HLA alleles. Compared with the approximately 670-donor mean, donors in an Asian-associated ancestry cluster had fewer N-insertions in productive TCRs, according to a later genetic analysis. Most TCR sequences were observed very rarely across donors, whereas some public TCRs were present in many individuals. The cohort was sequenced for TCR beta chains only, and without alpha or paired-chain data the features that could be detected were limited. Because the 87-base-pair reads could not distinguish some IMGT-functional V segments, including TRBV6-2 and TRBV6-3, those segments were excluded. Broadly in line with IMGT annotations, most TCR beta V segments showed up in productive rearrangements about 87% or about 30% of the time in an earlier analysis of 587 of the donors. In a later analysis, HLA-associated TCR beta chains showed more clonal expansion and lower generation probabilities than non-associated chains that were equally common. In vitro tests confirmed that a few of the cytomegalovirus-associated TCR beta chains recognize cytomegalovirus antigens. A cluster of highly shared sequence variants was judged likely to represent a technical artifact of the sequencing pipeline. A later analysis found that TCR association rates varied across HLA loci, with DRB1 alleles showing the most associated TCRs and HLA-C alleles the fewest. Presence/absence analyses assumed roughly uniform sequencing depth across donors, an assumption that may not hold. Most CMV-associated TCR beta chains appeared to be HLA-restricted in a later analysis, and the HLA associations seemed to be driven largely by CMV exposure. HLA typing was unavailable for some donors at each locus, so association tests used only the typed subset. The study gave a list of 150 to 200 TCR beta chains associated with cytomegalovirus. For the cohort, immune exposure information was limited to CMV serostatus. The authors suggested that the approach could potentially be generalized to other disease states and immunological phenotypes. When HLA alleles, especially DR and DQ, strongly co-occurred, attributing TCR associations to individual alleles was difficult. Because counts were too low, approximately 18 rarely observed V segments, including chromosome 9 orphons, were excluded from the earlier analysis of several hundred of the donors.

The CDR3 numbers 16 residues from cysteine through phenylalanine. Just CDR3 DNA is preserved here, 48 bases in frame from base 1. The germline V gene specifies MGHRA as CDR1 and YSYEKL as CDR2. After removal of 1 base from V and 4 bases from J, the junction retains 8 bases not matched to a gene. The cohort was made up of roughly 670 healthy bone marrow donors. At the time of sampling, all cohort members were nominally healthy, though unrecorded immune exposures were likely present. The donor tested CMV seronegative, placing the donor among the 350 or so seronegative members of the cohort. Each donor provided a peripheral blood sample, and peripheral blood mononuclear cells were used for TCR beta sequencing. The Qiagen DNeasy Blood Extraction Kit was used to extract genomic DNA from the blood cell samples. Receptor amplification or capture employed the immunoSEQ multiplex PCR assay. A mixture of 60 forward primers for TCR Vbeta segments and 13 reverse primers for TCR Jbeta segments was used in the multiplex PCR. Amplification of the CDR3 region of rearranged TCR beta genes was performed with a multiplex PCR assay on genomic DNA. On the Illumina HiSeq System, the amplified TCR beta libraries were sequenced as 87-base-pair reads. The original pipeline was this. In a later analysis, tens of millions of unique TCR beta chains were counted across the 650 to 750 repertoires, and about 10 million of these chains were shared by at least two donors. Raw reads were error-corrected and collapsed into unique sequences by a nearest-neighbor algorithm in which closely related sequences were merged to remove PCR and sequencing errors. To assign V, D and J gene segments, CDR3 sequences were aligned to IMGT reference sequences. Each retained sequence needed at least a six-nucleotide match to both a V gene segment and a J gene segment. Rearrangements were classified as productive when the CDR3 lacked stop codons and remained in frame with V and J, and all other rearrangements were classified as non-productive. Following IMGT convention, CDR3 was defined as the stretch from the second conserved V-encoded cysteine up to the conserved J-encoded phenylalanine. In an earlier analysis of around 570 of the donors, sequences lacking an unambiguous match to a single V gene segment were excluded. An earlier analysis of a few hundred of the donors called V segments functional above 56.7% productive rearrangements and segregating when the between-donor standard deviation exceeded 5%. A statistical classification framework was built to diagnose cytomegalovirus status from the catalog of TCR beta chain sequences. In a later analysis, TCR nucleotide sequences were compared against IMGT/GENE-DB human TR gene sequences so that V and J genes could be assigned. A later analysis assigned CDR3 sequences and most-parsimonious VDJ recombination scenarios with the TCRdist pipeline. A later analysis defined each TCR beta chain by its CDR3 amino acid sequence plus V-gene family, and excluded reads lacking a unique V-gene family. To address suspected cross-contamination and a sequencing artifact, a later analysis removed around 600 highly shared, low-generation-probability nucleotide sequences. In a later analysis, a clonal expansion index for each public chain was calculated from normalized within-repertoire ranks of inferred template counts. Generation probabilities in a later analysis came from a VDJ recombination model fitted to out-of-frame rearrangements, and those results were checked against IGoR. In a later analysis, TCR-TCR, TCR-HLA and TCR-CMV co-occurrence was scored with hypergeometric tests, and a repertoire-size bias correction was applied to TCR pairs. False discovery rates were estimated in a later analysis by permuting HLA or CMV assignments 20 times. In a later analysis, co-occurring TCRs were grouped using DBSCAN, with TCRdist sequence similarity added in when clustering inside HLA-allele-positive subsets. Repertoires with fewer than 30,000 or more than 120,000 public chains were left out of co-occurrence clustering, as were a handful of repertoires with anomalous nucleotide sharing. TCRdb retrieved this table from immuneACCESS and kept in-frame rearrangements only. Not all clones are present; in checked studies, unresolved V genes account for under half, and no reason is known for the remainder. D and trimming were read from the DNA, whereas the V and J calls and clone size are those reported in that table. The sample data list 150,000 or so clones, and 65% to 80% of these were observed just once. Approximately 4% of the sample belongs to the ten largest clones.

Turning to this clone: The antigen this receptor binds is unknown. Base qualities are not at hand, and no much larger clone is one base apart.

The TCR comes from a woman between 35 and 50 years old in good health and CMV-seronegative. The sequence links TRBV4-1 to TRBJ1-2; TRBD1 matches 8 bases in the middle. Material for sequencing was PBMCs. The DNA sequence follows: TGCGCCAGCAGCCAAGCCCCGGGACAGGTCGTCTATGGCTACACCTTC. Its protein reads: CASSQAPGQVVYGYTF.